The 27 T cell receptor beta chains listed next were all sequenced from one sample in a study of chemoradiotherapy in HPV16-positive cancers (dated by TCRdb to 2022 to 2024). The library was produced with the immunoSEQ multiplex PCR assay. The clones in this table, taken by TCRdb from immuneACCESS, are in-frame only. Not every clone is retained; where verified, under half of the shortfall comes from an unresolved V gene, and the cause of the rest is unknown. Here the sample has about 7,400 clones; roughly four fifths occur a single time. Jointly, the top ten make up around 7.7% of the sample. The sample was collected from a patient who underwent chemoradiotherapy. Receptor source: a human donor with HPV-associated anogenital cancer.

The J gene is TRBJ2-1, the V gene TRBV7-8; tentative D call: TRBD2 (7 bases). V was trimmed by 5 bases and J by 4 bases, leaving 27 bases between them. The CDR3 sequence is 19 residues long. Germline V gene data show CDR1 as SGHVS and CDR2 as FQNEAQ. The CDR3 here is CASSPGRRGGFSIYNEQFF. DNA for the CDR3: TGTGCCAGCAGCCCCGGGAGGAGGGGGGGCTTCTCTATATACAATGAGCAGTTCTTC.

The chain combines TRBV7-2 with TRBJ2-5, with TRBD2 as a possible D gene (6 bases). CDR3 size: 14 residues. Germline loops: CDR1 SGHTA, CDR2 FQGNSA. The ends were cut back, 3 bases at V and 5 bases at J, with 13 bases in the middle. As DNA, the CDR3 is TGTGCCAGCAGCTTTTCGGGGGTGGGGGAGACCCAGTACTTC. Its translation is CASSFSGVGETQYF.

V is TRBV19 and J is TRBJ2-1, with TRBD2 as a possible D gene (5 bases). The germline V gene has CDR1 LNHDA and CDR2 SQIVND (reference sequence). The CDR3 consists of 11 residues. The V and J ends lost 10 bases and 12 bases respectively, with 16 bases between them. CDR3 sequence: CATDSGERQFF. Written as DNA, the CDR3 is TGTGCCACCGATAGTGGGGAGAGGCAGTTCTTC.

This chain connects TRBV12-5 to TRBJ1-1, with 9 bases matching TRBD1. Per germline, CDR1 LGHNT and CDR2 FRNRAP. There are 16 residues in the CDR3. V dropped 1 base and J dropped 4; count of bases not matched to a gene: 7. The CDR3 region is CASGLAQGTGITEAFF. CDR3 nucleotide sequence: TGTGCTAGTGGTTTGGCTCAGGGGACAGGGATCACTGAAGCTTTCTTT.

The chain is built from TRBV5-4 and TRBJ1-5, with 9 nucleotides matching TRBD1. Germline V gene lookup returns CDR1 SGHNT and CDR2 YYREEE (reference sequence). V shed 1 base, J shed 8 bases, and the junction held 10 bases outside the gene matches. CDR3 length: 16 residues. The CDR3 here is CASSLMGRDREEPQHF. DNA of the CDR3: TGTGCCAGCAGCTTGATGGGGAGGGACAGGGAGGAGCCCCAGCATTTT.

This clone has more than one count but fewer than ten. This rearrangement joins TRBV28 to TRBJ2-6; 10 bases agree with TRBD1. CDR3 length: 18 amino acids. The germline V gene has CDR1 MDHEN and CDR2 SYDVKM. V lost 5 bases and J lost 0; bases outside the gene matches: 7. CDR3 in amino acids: CASSRWTGGNSGANVLTF. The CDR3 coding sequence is TGTGCCAGCAGTCGGTGGACAGGGGGTAACTCTGGGGCCAACGTCCTGACTTTC. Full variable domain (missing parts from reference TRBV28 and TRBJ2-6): DVKVTQSSRYLVKRTGEKVFLECVQDMDHENMFWYRQDPGLGLRLIYFSYDVKMKEKGDIPEGYSVSREKKERFSLILESASTNQTSMYLCASSRWTGGNSGANVLTFGAGSRLTVL.

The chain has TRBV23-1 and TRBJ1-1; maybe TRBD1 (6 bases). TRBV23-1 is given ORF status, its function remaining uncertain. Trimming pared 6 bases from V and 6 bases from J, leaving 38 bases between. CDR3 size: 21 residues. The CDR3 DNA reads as TGCGCCAGCAGACTGCCGACCAGGGCCGGGACACTGGATTCAGGGTGCGCTGAAGCTTTCTTT. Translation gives CASRLPTRAGTLDSGCAEAFF.

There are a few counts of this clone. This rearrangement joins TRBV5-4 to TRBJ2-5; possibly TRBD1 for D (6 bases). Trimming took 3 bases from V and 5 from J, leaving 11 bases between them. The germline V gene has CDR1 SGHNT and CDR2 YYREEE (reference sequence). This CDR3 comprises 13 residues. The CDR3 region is CASSWPGEETQYF. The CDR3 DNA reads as TGTGCCAGCAGCTGGCCAGGGGAGGAGACCCAGTACTTC.

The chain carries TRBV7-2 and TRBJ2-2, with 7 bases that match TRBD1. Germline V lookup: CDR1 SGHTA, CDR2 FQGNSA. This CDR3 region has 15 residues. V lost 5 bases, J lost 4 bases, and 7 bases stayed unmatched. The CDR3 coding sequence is TGTGCCAGCAGCCCGTGGGACAGTCCCACCGGGGAGCTGTTTTTT. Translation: CASSPWDSPTGELFF. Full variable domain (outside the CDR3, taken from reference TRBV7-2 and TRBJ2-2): GAGVSQSPSNKVTEKGKDVELRCDPISGHTALYWYRQSLGQGLEFLIYFQGNSAPDKSGLPSDRFSAERTGGSVSTLTIQRTQQEDSAVYLCASSPWDSPTGELFFGEGSRLTVL.

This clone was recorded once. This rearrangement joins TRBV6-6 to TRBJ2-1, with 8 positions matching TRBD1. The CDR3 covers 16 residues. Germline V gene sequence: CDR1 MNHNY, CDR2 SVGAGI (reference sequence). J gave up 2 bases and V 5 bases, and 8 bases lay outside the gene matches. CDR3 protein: CASSRQGSGAYNEQFF. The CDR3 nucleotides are TGTGCCAGCAGTCGACAGGGGTCGGGGGCCTACAATGAGCAGTTCTTC.

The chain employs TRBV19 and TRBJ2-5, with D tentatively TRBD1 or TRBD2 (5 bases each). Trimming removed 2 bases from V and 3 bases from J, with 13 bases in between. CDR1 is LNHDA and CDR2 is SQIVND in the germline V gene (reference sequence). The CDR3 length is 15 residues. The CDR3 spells CASSIWGSPEETQYF. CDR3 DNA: TGTGCCAGTAGTATATGGGGGTCCCCAGAAGAGACCCAGTACTTC.

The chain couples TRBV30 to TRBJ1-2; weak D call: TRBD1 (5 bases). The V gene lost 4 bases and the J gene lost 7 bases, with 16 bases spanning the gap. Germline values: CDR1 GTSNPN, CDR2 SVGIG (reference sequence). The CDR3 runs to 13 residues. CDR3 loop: CAWTLPGAGGYTF. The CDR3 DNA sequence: TGTGCCTGGACCTTACCCGGGGCGGGTGGCTACACCTTC.

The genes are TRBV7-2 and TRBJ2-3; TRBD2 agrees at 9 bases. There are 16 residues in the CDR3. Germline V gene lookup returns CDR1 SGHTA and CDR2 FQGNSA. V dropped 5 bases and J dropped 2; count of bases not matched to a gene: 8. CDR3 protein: CASSDRTSAFTDTQYF. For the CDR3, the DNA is TGTGCCAGCAGCGATCGGACTAGCGCCTTCACAGATACGCAGTATTTT. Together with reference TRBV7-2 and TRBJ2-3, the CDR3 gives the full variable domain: GAGVSQSPSNKVTEKGKDVELRCDPISGHTALYWYRQSLGQGLEFLIYFQGNSAPDKSGLPSDRFSAERTGGSVSTLTIQRTQQEDSAVYLCASSDRTSAFTDTQYFGPGTRLTVL.

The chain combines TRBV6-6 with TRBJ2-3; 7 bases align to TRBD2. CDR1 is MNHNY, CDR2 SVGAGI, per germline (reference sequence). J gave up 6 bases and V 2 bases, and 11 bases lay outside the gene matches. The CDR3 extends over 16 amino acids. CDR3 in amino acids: CASSYPGTTASDTQYF. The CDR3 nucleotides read TGTGCCAGCAGTTACCCCGGGACTACTGCTTCGGATACGCAGTATTTT.

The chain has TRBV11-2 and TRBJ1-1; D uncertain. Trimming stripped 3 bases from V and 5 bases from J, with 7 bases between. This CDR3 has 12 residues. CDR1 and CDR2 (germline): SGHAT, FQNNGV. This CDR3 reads CASSFLGTEAFF. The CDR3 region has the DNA TGTGCCAGCAGCTTCCTGGGGACTGAAGCTTTCTTT.

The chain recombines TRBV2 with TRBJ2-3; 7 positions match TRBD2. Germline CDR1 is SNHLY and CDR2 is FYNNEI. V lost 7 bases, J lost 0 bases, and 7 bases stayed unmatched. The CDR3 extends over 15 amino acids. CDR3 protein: CASNSLRGSTDTQYF. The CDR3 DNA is TGTGCCAGCAATAGCTTGCGGGGGAGCACAGATACGCAGTATTTT.

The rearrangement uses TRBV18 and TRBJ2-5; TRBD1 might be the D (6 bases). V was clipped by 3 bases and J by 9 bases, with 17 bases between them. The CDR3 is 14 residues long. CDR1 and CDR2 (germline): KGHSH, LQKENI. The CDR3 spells CASSPDYRVGPQYF. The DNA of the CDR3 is TGTGCCAGCTCACCTGATTACAGGGTAGGGCCCCAGTACTTC.

The CDR3 sequence is CSVADRVTNEKLFF. The DNA of the CDR3 is TGCAGCGTCGCTGATCGGGTAACTAATGAAAAACTGTTTTTT. The chain uses TRBV29-1 and TRBJ1-4; D unresolved. The CDR3 extends over 14 amino acids. CDR1 is SQVTM and CDR2 is ANQGSEA in the germline V gene. V lost 6 bases and J lost 1, with 12 bases in between.

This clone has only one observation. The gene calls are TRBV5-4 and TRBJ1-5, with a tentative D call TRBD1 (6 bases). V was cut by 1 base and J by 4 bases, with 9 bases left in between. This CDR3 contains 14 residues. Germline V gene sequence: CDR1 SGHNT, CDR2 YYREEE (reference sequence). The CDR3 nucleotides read TGTGCCAGCAGCTTGCAAGGGGGAAATCAGCCCCAGCATTTT. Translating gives CASSLQGGNQPQHF.

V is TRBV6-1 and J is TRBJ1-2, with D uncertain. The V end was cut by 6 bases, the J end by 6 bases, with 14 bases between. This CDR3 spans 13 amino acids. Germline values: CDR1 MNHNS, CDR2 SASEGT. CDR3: CASSVDLGDGYTF. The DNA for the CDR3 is TGTGCCAGCAGCGTTGACCTGGGCGATGGCTACACCTTC.

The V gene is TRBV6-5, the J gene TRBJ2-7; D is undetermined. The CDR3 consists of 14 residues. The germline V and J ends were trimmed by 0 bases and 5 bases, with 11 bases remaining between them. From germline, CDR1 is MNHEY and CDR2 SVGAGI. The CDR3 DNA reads TGTGCCAGCAGTTACTCGGGCCCCCACGACGAGCAGTACTTC. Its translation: CASSYSGPHDEQYF.

The CDR3 protein is CASSQRGAGANVLTF. DNA for the CDR3: TGTGCCAGCAGCCAGCGGGGGGCTGGGGCCAACGTCCTGACTTTC. The V and J genes are TRBV27 and TRBJ2-6, with 9 bases aligning to TRBD2. The CDR3 spans 15 residues. CDR1 MNHEY and CDR2 SMNVEV come from the germline V gene (reference sequence). V shed 6 bases, J shed 2 bases, and the junction held 2 bases outside the gene matches. The variable domain in full, completed from reference TRBV27 and TRBJ2-6, reads EAQVTQNPRYLITVTGKKLTVTCSQNMNHEYMSWYRQDPGLGLRQIYYSMNVEVTDKGDVPEGYKVSRKEKRNFPLILESPSPNQTSLYFCASSQRGAGANVLTFGAGSRLTVL.

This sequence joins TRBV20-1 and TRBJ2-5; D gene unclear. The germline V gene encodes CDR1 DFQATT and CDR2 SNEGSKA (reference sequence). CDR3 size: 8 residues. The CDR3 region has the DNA TGCAGCCCAACGCCCCAGTACTTC. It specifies CSPTPQYF.

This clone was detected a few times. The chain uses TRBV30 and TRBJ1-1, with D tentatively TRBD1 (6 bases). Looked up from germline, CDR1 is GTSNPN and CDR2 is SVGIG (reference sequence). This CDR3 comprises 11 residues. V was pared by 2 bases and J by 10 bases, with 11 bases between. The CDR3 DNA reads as TGTGCCTGGAGTCCACAGGGCGGAGCTTTCTTT. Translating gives CAWSPQGGAFF.

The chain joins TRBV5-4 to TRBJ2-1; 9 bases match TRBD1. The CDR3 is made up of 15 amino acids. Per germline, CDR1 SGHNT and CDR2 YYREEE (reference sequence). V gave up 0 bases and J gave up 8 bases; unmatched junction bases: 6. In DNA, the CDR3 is TGTGCCAGCAGCTTGGCCCCGGGACAGGGCTATGAGCAGTTCTTC. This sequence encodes CASSLAPGQGYEQFF. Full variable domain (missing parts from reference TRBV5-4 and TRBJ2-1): ETGVTQSPTHLIKTRGQQVTLRCSSQSGHNTVSWYQQALGQGPQFIFQYYREEENGRGNFPPRFSGLQFPNYSSELNVNALELDDSALYLCASSLAPGQGYEQFFGPGTRLTVL.

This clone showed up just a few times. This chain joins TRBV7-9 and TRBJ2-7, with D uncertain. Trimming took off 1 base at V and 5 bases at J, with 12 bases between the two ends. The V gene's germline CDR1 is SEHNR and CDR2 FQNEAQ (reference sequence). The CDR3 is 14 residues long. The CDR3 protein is CASSLVLGFHEQYF. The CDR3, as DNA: TGTGCCAGCAGCTTAGTATTGGGGTTCCACGAGCAGTACTTC.

The CDR3 region has the DNA TGTGCCAGCAGTGAGGGCGGGAGAGGTCGGAATGAGCAGTTCTTC. Translated: CASSEGGRGRNEQFF. This sequence joins TRBV2 and TRBJ2-1, with 7 bases that match TRBD2. This CDR3 is 15 amino acids long. V was clipped by 3 bases and J by 7 bases; unmatched bases: 9. CDR1 is SNHLY, CDR2 FYNNEI, per germline.